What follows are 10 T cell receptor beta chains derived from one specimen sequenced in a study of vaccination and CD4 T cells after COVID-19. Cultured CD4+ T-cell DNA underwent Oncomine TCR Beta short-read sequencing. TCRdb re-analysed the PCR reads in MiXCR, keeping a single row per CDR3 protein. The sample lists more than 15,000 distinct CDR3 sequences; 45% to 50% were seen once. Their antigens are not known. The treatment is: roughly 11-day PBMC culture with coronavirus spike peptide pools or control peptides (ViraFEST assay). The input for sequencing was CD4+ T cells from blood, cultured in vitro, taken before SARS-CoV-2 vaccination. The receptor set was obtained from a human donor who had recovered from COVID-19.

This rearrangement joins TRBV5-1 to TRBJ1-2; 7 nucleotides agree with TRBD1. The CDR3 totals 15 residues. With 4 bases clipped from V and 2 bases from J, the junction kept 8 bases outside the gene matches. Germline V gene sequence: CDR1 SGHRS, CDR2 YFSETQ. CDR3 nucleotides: TGCGCCAGCAGCGTTACAGGGGAATTGAACTATGGCTACACCTTC. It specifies CASSVTGELNYGYTF. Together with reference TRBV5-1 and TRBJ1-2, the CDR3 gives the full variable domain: KAGVTQTPRYLIKTRGQQVTLSCSPISGHRSVSWYQQTPGQGLQFLFEYFSETQRNKGNFPGRFSGRQFSNSRSEMNVSTLELGDSALYLCASSVTGELNYGYTFGSGTRLTVV.

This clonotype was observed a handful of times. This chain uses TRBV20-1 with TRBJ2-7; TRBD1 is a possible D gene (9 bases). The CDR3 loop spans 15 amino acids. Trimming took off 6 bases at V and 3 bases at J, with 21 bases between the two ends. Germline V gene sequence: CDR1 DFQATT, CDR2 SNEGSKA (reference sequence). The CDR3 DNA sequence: TGCAGTGCGCTTAGCGGGACAGGGTCTTTCTACGAGCAGTACTTC. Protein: CSALSGTGSFYEQYF.

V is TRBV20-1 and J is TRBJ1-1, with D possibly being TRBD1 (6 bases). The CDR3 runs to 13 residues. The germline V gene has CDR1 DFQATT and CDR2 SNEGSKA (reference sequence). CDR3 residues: CSGVQGMGTEAFF. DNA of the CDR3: TGCAGCGGTGTACAGGGTATGGGCACTGAAGCTTTCTTT.

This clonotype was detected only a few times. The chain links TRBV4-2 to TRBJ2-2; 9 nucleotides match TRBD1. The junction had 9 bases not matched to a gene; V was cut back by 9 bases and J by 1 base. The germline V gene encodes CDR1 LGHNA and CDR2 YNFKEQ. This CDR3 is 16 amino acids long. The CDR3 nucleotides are TGTGCCAGTACCCAAGGGACAGGGAGGAACACCGGGGAGCTGTTTTTT. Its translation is CASTQGTGRNTGELFF.

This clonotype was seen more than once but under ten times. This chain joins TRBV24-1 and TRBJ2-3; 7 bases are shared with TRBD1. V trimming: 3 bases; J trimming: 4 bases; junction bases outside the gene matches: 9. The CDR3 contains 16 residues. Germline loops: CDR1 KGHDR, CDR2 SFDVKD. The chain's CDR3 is CATSDSRDSNSDTQYF. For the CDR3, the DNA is TGTGCCACCAGTGATAGCCGGGACAGCAACTCAGATACGCAGTATTTT.

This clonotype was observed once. CDR3 in DNA: TGTGCCAGCAGTTCACCGGGACAGGGAGCAGATACGCAGTATTTT. Translated: CASSSPGQGADTQYF. The V and J genes are TRBV6-5 and TRBJ2-3; 9 bases map to TRBD1. Germline trimming cut 4 bases from V and 4 bases from J; bases unmatched to any gene: 6. The CDR3 totals 15 residues. Looked up from germline, CDR1 is MNHEY and CDR2 is SVGAGI.

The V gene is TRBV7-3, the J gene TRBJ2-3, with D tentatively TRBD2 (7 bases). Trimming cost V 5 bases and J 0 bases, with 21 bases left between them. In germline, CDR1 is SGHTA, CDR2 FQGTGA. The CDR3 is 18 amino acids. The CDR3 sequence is CASSPQAGALPSTDTQYF. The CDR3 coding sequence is TGTGCCAGCAGCCCTCAGGCGGGGGCCCTTCCTAGCACAGATACGCAGTATTTT.

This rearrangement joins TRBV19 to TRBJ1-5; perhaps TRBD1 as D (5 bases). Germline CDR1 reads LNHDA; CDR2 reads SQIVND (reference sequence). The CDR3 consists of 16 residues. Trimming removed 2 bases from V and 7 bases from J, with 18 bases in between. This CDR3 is CASSIFLRDGEQPQHF. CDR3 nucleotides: TGTGCCAGTAGTATATTTCTGAGGGACGGTGAACAGCCCCAGCATTTT.

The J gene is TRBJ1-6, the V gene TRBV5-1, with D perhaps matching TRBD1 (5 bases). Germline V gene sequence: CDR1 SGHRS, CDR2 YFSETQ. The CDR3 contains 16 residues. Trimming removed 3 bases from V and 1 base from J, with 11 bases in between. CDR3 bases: TGCGCCAGCAGCTCCCAGGGAGGTTCCTATAATTCACCCCTCCACTTT. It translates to CASSSQGGSYNSPLHF.

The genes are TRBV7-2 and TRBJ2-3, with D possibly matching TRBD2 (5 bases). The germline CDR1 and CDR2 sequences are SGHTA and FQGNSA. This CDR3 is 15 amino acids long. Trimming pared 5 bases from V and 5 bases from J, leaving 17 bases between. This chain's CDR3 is CASSRQRAPVDTQYF. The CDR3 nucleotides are TGTGCCAGCAGCCGGCAGAGGGCACCAGTAGATACGCAGTATTTT. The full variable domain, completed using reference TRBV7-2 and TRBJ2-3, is GAGVSQSPSNKVTEKGKDVELRCDPISGHTALYWYRQSLGQGLEFLIYFQGNSAPDKSGLPSDRFSAERTGGSVSTLTIQRTQQEDSAVYLCASSRQRAPVDTQYFGPGTRLTVL.